Shown below are 21 T cell receptor beta chains from a single sample sequenced in a study of T cell repertoires in cytomegalovirus infection (dated by TCRdb to about 2019). These reads were obtained on an Illumina HiSeq 1500. The public reads were run again by TCRdb, first through fastp at Q25 and then through MiXCR, and only productive beta chains were kept. For every CDR3 protein sequence, its rows merge into one entry that carries the most common genes and DNA. This sample lists tens of thousands of distinct CDR3 sequences; around 3.8% were detected once. Roughly a fifth of the sample comes from the top ten. Sequencing was carried out using PBMCs. The receptors were gathered from a human donor in good health (CMV status not recorded). Some clones in this sample may be carry-over from other donors' samples.

This clonotype showed up many times. The chain is built from TRBV12-3 or TRBV12-4 and TRBJ1-1, with D unclear. V was pared by 5 bases and J by 4 bases, with 8 bases between. The CDR3 totals 12 residues. In DNA, the CDR3 is TGTGCCAGCAGTCCTCTTCGCACTGAAGCTTTCTTT. Protein sequence: CASSPLRTEAFF.

The table lists this clonotype with many counts. The gene calls are TRBV7-2 and TRBJ2-1; 8 positions agree with TRBD2. The J segment lost 6 bases and the V segment lost 0 bases, leaving 10 bases of the junction unmatched. The CDR3 loop spans 17 amino acids. Looked up from germline, CDR1 is SGHTA and CDR2 is FQGNSA. DNA for the CDR3: TGTGCCAGCAGCTTAGCTCCATTAACTAGCGGTGGCAATGAGCAGTTCTTC. Translated: CASSLAPLTSGGNEQFF.

This clonotype was seen ten or more times. The CDR3 region is CASSLDGYSGANVLTF. For the CDR3, the DNA is TGTGCCAGCAGCTTAGACGGCTACTCTGGGGCCAACGTCCTGACTTTC. V gene TRBV7-2 combines with J gene TRBJ2-6; D is ambiguous. Per the germline V gene, CDR1 is SGHTA and CDR2 is FQGNSA. V lost 1 base to trimming and J lost 0 bases, with 7 bases between them. The CDR3 length is 16 residues.

This clonotype was detected only a few times. The chain links TRBV7-8 to TRBJ1-2, with a weak D call TRBD1 (6 bases). Trimming took off 5 bases at V and 4 bases at J, with 14 bases between the two ends. This CDR3 has 14 amino acids. In germline, CDR1 is SGHVS, CDR2 FQNEAQ. The CDR3 loop reads CASSILGGAYGYTF. The CDR3 DNA is TGTGCCAGCAGCATATTAGGGGGTGCCTATGGCTACACCTTC.

This clonotype was observed many times. The chain has TRBV20-1 and TRBJ1-5; D might be TRBD1 (6 bases). Per germline, CDR1 DFQATT and CDR2 SNEGSKA (reference sequence). The CDR3 has 14 amino acids. The V gene lost 6 bases and the J gene lost 1 base, with 13 bases spanning the gap. CDR3 sequence: CSAQGQLSNQPQHF. The CDR3 coding sequence is TGCAGTGCCCAAGGACAGCTAAGCAATCAGCCCCAGCATTTT.

The table lists this clonotype with many counts. The chain couples TRBV20-1 to TRBJ1-5, with 7 nucleotides matching TRBD1. CDR1 and CDR2 (germline): DFQATT, SNEGSKA (reference sequence). With V trimmed by 5 bases and J by 4 bases, 8 bases remained unmatched. CDR3 length equals 14 residues. The CDR3 sequence: CSAPIRQGNQPQHF. The CDR3 nucleotides are TGCAGTGCTCCAATTAGACAGGGTAATCAGCCCCAGCATTTT.

This clonotype occurred many times. The chain joins TRBV7-2 to TRBJ2-7, with D hard to call. CDR1 is SGHTA and CDR2 is FQGNSA in the germline V gene. This CDR3 region has 16 residues. V was trimmed by 0 bases and J by 0 bases, leaving 12 bases between them. CDR3 protein: CASSLAPARSSYEQYF. The CDR3, as DNA: TGTGCCAGCAGCTTAGCGCCTGCCAGAAGCTCCTACGAGCAGTACTTC.

This clonotype was seen at least ten times. This chain joins TRBV6-8 and TRBJ2-7, with TRBD2 matching 11 bases. Germline V lookup: CDR1 MNHGY, CDR2 SAAAGT. The CDR3 spans 19 residues. Unmatched junction bases numbered 15, after V lost 5 bases and J lost 0 bases. The DNA for the CDR3 is TGTGCCAGCAGTAACCGGGACATCGGACTAGCGGGTAACTCCTACGAGCAGTACTTC. Encoded protein: CASSNRDIGLAGNSYEQYF.

This clonotype was counted many times. The gene calls are TRBV4-3 and TRBJ2-3; D is unclear. Trimming removed 0 bases from V and 0 bases from J, with 10 bases in between. Germline-derived CDR1 and CDR2 are LGHNA and YSLEER. The CDR3 has 16 residues. This chain's CDR3 is CASSQDPRPSTDTQYF. The DNA of the CDR3 is TGCGCCAGCAGCCAAGACCCCCGGCCTAGCACAGATACGCAGTATTTT.

This clonotype came up many times. V usage is TRBV6-1 and J usage is TRBJ1-2; TRBD1 matches at 11 bases. In germline, CDR1 is MNHNS, CDR2 SASEGT. V lost 6 bases, J lost 3 bases, and 6 bases stayed unmatched. This CDR3 is built from 15 residues. CDR3 coding DNA: TGTGCCAGCAGGCCCCGGACAGGGGGCGACTATGGCTACACCTTC. Protein sequence: CASRPRTGGDYGYTF.

This clonotype appeared many times. The rearrangement uses TRBV7-2 and TRBJ1-1; D is possibly TRBD1 (6 bases). This CDR3 contains 13 residues. The V end was cut by 5 bases, the J end by 4 bases, with 11 bases between. Germline V gives CDR1 SGHTA, CDR2 FQGNSA. The DNA of the CDR3 is TGTGCCAGCAGCGAACAGGGTTCCACTGAAGCTTTCTTT. Protein: CASSEQGSTEAFF. The full variable domain, rest sourced from reference TRBV7-2 and TRBJ1-1, is GAGVSQSPSNKVTEKGKDVELRCDPISGHTALYWYRQSLGQGLEFLIYFQGNSAPDKSGLPSDRFSAERTGGSVSTLTIQRTQQEDSAVYLCASSEQGSTEAFFGQGTRLTVV.

This clonotype was detected many times. V usage is TRBV29-1 and J usage is TRBJ2-2, with D tentatively TRBD1 (7 bases). Germline V CDR1 and CDR2: SQVTM, ANQGSEA. CDR3 length: 15 residues. Trimming shortened V by 6 bases and J by 0 bases, and 14 bases separated the two germline ends. Here the CDR3 DNA reads TGCAGCGTGAAGGGCGGGACAGCGAACACCGGGGAGCTGTTTTTT. It yields the protein CSVKGGTANTGELFF.

On this clonotype: This could be a read error, since a much larger clone is one nucleotide away. The chain carries TRBV20-1 and TRBJ1-6; 10 positions agree with TRBD1. The CDR3 is 16 amino acids. Per the germline V gene, CDR1 is DFQATT and CDR2 is SNEGSKA (reference sequence). For the CDR3, the DNA is TGCAGTGCTCCACGCTCCGGGACAGGGGTTAATCCACCCCTCCACTTT. Encoded protein: CSAPRSGTGVNPPLHF.

At least ten counts were recorded for this clonotype. V gene TRBV20-1 combines with J gene TRBJ2-3; 13 positions match TRBD2. V dropped 5 bases and J dropped 5; count of bases not matched to a gene: 4. Germline CDR1 is DFQATT and CDR2 is SNEGSKA (reference sequence). The CDR3 is 14 residues long. The CDR3 DNA reads as TGCAGTGCTCGGACTAGCGGGAGCTTAGATACGCAGTATTTT. Amino acids: CSARTSGSLDTQYF.

This clonotype has a count of ten or more. This rearrangement joins TRBV7-2 to TRBJ2-7; TRBD1 aligns across 9 bases. Germline CDR1 and CDR2: SGHTA and FQGNSA. The CDR3 spans 15 residues. Trimming removed 7 bases from V and 0 bases from J; junction bases left unmatched: 7. Here the CDR3 DNA reads TGTGCCAGCACTATCGACAGGGGGATCTCCTACGAGCAGTACTTC. Amino acids: CASTIDRGISYEQYF.

This clonotype was picked up many times. The J gene is TRBJ1-1, the V gene TRBV7-8; D gene ambiguous. V was cut by 1 base and J by 0 bases, with 12 bases left in between. Germline V CDR1 and CDR2: SGHVS, FQNEAQ. The length of the CDR3 is 16 residues. The CDR3 sequence is CASSLDPGRMNTEAFF. The CDR3 DNA reads TGTGCCAGCAGCTTAGATCCCGGACGGATGAACACTGAAGCTTTCTTT.

This clonotype came up many times. The V gene is TRBV7-2, the J gene TRBJ2-7; D perhaps matches TRBD2 (6 bases). Trimming cost V 0 bases and J 0 bases, with 9 bases left between them. Germline values: CDR1 SGHTA, CDR2 FQGNSA. The CDR3 extends over 15 amino acids. The CDR3 sequence is CASSLAVTSSYEQYF. The DNA for the CDR3 is TGTGCCAGCAGCTTAGCTGTGACTAGCTCCTACGAGCAGTACTTC.

The table lists this clonotype with many counts. The rearrangement links TRBV7-2 to TRBJ2-7; D is perhaps TRBD2 (6 bases). Trimming left V 6 bases short and J 2 bases short, with 11 bases between. CDR3 length: 13 residues. CDR1 is SGHTA and CDR2 is FQGNSA in the germline V gene. CDR3 sequence (DNA): TGTGCCAGCAGGACCTCGGGGGCCTACGAGCAGTACTTC. This codes for CASRTSGAYEQYF.

This clonotype was counted many times. This rearrangement joins TRBV7-2 to TRBJ2-7; 10 nucleotides line up with TRBD2. Germline V gene data show CDR1 as SGHTA and CDR2 as FQGNSA. The trim removed 0 bases at V and 5 bases at J, leaving 1 base unmatched. The CDR3 has 14 residues. The CDR3 region has the DNA TGTGCCAGCAGCTTAGCGGGGACTAGCGACGAGCAGTACTTC. Its translation: CASSLAGTSDEQYF. The full variable domain, its missing parts supplied by reference TRBV7-2 and TRBJ2-7, is GAGVSQSPSNKVTEKGKDVELRCDPISGHTALYWYRQSLGQGLEFLIYFQGNSAPDKSGLPSDRFSAERTGGSVSTLTIQRTQQEDSAVYLCASSLAGTSDEQYFGPGTRLTVT.

This clonotype was seen repeatedly, ten times or more. This chain joins TRBV19 and TRBJ1-5; TRBD1 agrees at 10 bases. V was clipped by 6 bases and J by 5 bases; unmatched bases: 4. Germline CDR1 and CDR2: LNHDA and SQIVND (reference sequence). This CDR3 region has 14 residues. The CDR3 DNA follows: TGTGCCAGTAGGCGAGGGACAGGGGATCAGCCCCAGCATTTT. Its protein product is CASRRGTGDQPQHF.

This clonotype was seen many times. The chain is built from TRBV10-3 and TRBJ2-3; TRBD2 agrees at 7 bases. Losses at the gene ends were 7 bases for V and 1 base for J; bases not matched to a gene: 20. Looked up from germline, CDR1 is ENHRY and CDR2 is SYGVKD. The length of the CDR3 is 19 residues. CDR3 DNA: TGTGCCATCAAAGTCTCCCCCAGCGGGGACCAGCAGGGCACAGATACGCAGTATTTT. This translates into CAIKVSPSGDQQGTDTQYF.